Presented here are 10 T cell receptor beta chains from one specimen sequenced in a study of molecular identifiers for immune sequencing clone quantification. TCRdb re-called the PCR reads with MiXCR, one entry per CDR3 protein. The sample holds 460,000 or so distinct CDR3 sequences, about a fifth seen once. The specimen sequenced was naive CD8+ T cells from blood, with Jurkat cell RNA spiked in. Subset here: FACS-sorted CD8+CD4-CCR7+CD45RA+ naive T cells. The source of these receptors is a human donor in good health. Some libraries in this study had Jurkat cell RNA spiked in.

The genes are TRBV6-5 and TRBJ1-5; perhaps TRBD1 as D (5 bases). The CDR3 has 14 amino acids. Germline loops: CDR1 MNHEY, CDR2 SVGAGI. Between the trimmed V and J ends, which lost 3 bases and 15 bases, there was a span of 21 bases. The CDR3 protein is CASSYGGSNQPGHF. The DNA of the CDR3 is TGTGCCAGCAGTTATGGGGGGAGCAATCAGCCCGGGCATTTT.

This clonotype was seen a few times. The chain links TRBV4-1 to TRBJ2-2, with TRBD2 matching over 9 bases. V dropped 3 bases and J dropped 7; count of bases not matched to a gene: 9. The V gene's germline CDR1 is MGHRA and CDR2 YSYEKL. CDR3 size: 16 residues. DNA of the CDR3: TGCGCCAGCAGCCAGGCGGCGGTAGCGGGAGTCGGGGAGCTGTTTTTT. This translates into CASSQAAVAGVGELFF.

The V gene is TRBV9, the J gene TRBJ2-3; D ambiguous. The V end was cut by 0 bases, the J end by 4 bases, with 12 bases between. CDR1 and CDR2 (germline): SGDLS, YYNGEE. This CDR3 spans 15 amino acids. As DNA, the CDR3 is TGTGCCAGCAGCGTAGGGGTTCAGGACCCAGATACGCAGTATTTT. Its protein product is CASSVGVQDPDTQYF.

A remark on this clonotype: A much larger clone is a single base away; this may be a read error. The rearrangement links TRBV20-1 to TRBJ2-3; D not certain. CDR3 size: 11 residues. Germline lookup yields CDR1 DFQATT and CDR2 SNEGSKA (reference sequence). The CDR3 loop is CSARIVDTRYF. The CDR3 nucleotides are TGCAGTGCTAGGATAGTAGATACGCGGTATTTT.

This chain connects TRBV29-1 to TRBJ2-7, with D unresolved. Germline assignment: CDR1 SQVTM and CDR2 ANQGSEA. The V end lost 0 bases, the J end lost 2 bases, and 17 bases lay between the germline ends. CDR3 size: 16 residues. This CDR3 reads CSVEDLKDRNPYEQYF. DNA for the CDR3: TGCAGCGTTGAAGATCTTAAGGATAGAAACCCCTACGAGCAGTACTTC.

In this sample, this clonotype turned up many times. This chain connects TRBV9 to TRBJ2-5, with TRBD1 matching over 7 bases. Germline lookup yields CDR1 SGDLS and CDR2 YYNGEE. CDR3 length equals 14 residues. V trimming: 0 bases; J trimming: 1 base; junction bases outside the gene matches: 0. CDR3 protein: CASSVAGGQETQYF. CDR3 coding DNA: TGTGCCAGCAGCGTAGCAGGGGGCCAAGAGACCCAGTACTTC. The variable domain in full, completed from reference TRBV9 and TRBJ2-5, reads DSGVTQTPKHLITATGQRVTLRCSPRSGDLSVYWYQQSLDQGLQFLIQYYNGEERAKGNILERFSAQQFPDLHSELNLSSLELGDSALYFCASSVAGGQETQYFGPGTRLLVL.

Ten or more counts support this clonotype. The chain is built from TRBV24-1 and TRBJ1-4; a possible D gene is TRBD1 (5 bases). V lost 9 bases, J lost 6 bases, and 13 bases lay in between. There are 13 residues in the CDR3. From germline, CDR1 is KGHDR and CDR2 SFDVKD. CDR3 nucleotides: TGTGCCACCTCGGCCCGGGGGGATGAAAAACTGTTTTTT. As protein: CATSARGDEKLFF.

The V and J genes are TRBV11-2 and TRBJ2-7, with TRBD1 matching 7 bases. The CDR3 length is 14 residues. V shed 3 bases, J shed 5 bases, and the junction held 7 bases outside the gene matches. Germline V gives CDR1 SGHAT, CDR2 FQNNGV. The DNA for the CDR3 is TGTGCCAGCAGCTTTAACAGGGGCGCGCACGAGCAGTACTTC. This codes for CASSFNRGAHEQYF.

This clonotype was seen a single time. This sequence joins TRBV18 and TRBJ2-7, with TRBD1 matching over 10 bases. Germline V CDR1 and CDR2: KGHSH, LQKENI. With V trimmed by 5 bases and J by 4 bases, 8 bases remained unmatched. This CDR3 is built from 15 residues. The CDR3 DNA reads as TGTGCCAGCTCATTACCGGGACAGGGGTCTTACGAGCAGTACTTC. It codes for CASSLPGQGSYEQYF.

As for this clonotype: One end of the junction fails to match germline, which may point to a read error. The chain joins TRBV28 to TRBJ2-7; weak D call: TRBD1 (8 bases). The CDR3 is 18 residues long. CDR1 is MDHEN and CDR2 is SYDVKM in the germline V gene. The CDR3, as DNA: TGTGCCAGCGGTTTCAGGGGGCGGGTAGCGGGTGCGTCCCACGAGCAGTACTTC. Residues: CASGFRGRVAGASHEQYF.